This entry features one T cell receptor (beta chain) sequence. Trimming cost V 2 bases and J 1 base, with 9 bases left between them. The V gene's germline CDR1 is MNHEY and CDR2 SVGAGI. This CDR3 region has 16 residues. The sample originates from a study of graft-versus-host responses after intestinal transplantation. The protocol was immunoSEQ multiplex PCR, while the TCRdb copy is restricted to in-frame clones and leaves out a portion. The profile shows tens of thousands of clones, around 94% of them singletons. This receptor was obtained from a human patient who received an intestinal transplant, so some T cells may come from the graft donor. V usage is TRBV6-5 and J usage is TRBJ2-6, with D unclear. The starting material was PBMCs, obtained around 63 days after intestinal transplant. The CDR3 DNA sequence: TGTGCCAGCAGTTACCACAGCCTATCTGGGGCCAACGTCCTGACTTTC. This gives the protein CASSYHSLSGANVLTF.